This TCR beta chain was sequenced during a study of control samples from healthy donors and cancer patients. V was clipped by 4 bases and J by 1 base, with 14 bases between them. The CDR3 has 15 residues. Per the germline V gene, CDR1 is SGHAT and CDR2 is FQNNGV. The table came from immunoSEQ multiplex PCR; TCRdb's copy has only in-frame clones and leaves some out. The table lists roughly 94,000 clones, about four fifths of them singletons. The sequencing input was PBMCs. The chain is built from TRBV11-2 and TRBJ2-7; D gene uncertain. This receptor was taken from a man in his 70s with lung cancer. DNA of the CDR3: TGTGCCAGCAGCTCCGGTGGCTTAGTTTCCTACGAGCAGTACTTC. Its protein is CASSSGGLVSYEQYF. The variable domain in full, with the rest retrieved from reference TRBV11-2 and TRBJ2-7, is EAGVAQSPRYKIIEKRQSVAFWCNPISGHATLYWYQQILGQGPKLLIQFQNNGVVDDSQLPKDRFSAERLKGVDSTLKIQPAKLEDSAVYLCASSSGGLVSYEQYFGPGTRLTVT.